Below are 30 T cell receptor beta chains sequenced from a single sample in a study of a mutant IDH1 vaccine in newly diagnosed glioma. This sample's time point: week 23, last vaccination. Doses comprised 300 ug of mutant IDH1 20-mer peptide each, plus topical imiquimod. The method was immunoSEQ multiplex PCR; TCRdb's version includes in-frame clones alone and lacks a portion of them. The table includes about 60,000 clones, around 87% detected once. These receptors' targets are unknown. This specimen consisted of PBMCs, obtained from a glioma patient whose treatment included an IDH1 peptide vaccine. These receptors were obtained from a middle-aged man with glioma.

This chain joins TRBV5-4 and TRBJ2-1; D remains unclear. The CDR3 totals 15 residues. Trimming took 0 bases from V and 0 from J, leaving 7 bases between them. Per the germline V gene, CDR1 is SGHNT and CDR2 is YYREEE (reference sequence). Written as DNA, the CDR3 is TGTGCCAGCAGCTTGGCCCCTAGCTCCTACAATGAGCAGTTCTTC. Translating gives CASSLAPSSYNEQFF.

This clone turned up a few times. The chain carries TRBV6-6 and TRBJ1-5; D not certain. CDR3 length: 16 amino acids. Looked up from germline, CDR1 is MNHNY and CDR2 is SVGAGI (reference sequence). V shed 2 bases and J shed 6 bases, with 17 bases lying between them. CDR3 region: CASSYRSLEVGQPQHF. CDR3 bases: TGTGCCAGCAGTTACCGAAGCCTAGAGGTTGGTCAGCCCCAGCATTTT.

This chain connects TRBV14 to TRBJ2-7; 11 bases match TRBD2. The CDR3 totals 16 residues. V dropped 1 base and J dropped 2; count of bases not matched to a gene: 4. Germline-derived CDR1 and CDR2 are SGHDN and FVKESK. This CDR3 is CASSQATGLAAYEQYF. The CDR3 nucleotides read TGTGCCAGCAGCCAAGCTACGGGACTAGCGGCCTACGAGCAGTACTTC.

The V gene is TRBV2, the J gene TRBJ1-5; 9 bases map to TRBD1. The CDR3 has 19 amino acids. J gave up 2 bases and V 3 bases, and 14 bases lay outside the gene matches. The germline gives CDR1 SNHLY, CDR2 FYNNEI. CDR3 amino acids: CASSDPWGQGIRGNQPQHF. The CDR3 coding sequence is TGTGCCAGCAGTGACCCTTGGGGACAGGGAATACGTGGCAATCAGCCCCAGCATTTT.

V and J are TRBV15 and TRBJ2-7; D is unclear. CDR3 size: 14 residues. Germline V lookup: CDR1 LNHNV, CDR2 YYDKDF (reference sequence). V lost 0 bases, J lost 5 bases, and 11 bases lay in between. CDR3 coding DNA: TGTGCCACCAGCAGAGATCATATCCCCCACGAGCAGTACTTC. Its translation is CATSRDHIPHEQYF.

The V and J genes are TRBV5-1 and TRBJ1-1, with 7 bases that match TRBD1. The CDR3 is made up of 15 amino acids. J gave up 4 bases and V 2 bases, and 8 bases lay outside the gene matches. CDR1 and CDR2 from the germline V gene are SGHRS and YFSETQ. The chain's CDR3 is CASSFIEGAGTEAFF. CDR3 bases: TGCGCCAGCAGCTTTATTGAGGGGGCAGGCACTGAAGCTTTCTTT.

The CDR3 DNA follows: TGTGCCAGCAGTGAAGGGACAGGGGGACTCTACGAGCAGTACTTC. Encoded protein: CASSEGTGGLYEQYF. V and J are TRBV6-1 and TRBJ2-7; 10 bases map to TRBD1. CDR1 and CDR2 (germline): MNHNS, SASEGT. The CDR3 sequence is 15 residues long. Germline trimming cut 1 base from V and 3 bases from J; bases unmatched to any gene: 3.

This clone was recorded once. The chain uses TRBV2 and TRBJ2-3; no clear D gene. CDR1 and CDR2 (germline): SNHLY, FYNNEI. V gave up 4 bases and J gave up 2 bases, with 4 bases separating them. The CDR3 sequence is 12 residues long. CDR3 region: CASSANTDTQYF. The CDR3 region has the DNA TGTGCCAGCAGTGCCAACACAGATACGCAGTATTTT.

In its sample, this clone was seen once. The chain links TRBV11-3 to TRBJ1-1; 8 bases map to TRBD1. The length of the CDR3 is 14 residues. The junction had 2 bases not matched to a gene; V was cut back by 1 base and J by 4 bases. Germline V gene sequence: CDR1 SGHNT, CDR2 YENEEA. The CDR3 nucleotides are TGTGCCAGCAGCTTAGGGCAGGGGGCCACTGAAGCTTTCTTT. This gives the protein CASSLGQGATEAFF.

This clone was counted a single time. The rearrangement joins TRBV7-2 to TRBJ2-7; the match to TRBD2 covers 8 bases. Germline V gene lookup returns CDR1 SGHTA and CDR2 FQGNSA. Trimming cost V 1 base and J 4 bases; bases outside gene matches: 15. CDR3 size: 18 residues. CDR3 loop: CASSLVSAGGPREYEQYF. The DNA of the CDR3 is TGTGCCAGCAGCTTAGTTTCGGCGGGAGGCCCTCGGGAATACGAGCAGTACTTC.

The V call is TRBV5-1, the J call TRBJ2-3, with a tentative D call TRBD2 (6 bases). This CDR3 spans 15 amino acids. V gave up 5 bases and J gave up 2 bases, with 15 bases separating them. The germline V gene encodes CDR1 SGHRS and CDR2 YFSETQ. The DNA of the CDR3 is TGCGCCAGCAGTCCTTGGGACTCTCCCACAGATACGCAGTATTTT. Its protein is CASSPWDSPTDTQYF.

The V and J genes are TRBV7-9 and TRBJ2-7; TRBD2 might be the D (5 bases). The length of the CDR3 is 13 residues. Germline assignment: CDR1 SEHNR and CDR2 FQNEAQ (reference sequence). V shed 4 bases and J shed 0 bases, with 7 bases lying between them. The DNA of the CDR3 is TGTGCCAGCAGCTCCGGGGTCTCCTACGAGCAGTACTTC. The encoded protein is CASSSGVSYEQYF.

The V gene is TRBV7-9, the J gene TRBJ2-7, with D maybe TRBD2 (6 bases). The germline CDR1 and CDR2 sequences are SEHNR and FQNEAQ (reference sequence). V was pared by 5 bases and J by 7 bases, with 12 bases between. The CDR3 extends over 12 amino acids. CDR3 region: CASSPRGLEQYF. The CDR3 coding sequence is TGTGCCAGCAGCCCTCGGGGGTTGGAGCAGTACTTC.

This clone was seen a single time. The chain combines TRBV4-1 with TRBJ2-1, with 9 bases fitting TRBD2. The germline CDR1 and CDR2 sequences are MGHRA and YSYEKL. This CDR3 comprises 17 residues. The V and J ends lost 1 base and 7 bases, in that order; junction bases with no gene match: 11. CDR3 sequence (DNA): TGCGCCAGCAGCCAAGGGACTAGCGTTCTTAGGGGGAATGAGCAGTTCTTC. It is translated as CASSQGTSVLRGNEQFF.

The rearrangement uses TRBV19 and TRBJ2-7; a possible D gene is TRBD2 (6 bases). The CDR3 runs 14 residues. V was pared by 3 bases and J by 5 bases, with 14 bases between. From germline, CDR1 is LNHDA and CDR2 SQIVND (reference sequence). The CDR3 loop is CASSMGPRLDEQYF. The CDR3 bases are TGTGCCAGTAGTATGGGTCCTAGACTAGACGAGCAGTACTTC. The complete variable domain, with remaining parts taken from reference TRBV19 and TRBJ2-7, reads DGGITQSPKYLFRKEGQNVTLSCEQNLNHDAMYWYRQDPGQGLRLIYYSQIVNDFQKGDIAEGYSVSREKKESFPLTVTSAQKNPTAFYLCASSMGPRLDEQYFGPGTRLTVT.

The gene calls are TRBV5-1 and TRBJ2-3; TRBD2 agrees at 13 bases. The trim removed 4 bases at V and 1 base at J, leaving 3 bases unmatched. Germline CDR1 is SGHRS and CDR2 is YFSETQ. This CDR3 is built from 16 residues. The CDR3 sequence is CASSAGLAGGTDTQYF. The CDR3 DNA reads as TGCGCCAGCAGCGCAGGACTAGCGGGAGGCACAGATACGCAGTATTTT.

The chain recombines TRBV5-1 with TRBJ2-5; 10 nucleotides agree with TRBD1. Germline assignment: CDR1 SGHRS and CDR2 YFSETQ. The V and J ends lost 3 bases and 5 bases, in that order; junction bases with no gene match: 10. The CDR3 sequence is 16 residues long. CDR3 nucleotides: TGCGCCAGCAGCTCGGGGACAGGGGTAATTGGGGAGACCCAGTACTTC. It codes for CASSSGTGVIGETQYF.

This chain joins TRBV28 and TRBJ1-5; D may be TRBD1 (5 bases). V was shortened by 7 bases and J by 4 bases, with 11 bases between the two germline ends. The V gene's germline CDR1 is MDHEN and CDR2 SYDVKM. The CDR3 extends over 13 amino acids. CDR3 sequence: CASNSGLNQPQHF. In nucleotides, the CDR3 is TGTGCCAGCAATTCAGGGTTGAATCAGCCCCAGCATTTT.

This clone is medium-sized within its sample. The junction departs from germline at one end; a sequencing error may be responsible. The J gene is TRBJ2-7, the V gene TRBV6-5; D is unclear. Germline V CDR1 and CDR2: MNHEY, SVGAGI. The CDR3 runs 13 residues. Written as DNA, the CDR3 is TGTGCCAGCAGTCGCGGCCCGGGTCGGGCTTCCCTCTTC. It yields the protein CASSRGPGRASLF.

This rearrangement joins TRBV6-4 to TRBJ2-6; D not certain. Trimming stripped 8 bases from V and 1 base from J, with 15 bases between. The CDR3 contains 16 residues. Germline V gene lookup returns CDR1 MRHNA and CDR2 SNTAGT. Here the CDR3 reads CASFGVRSSGANVLTF. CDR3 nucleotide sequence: TGTGCCAGCTTTGGGGTGCGTAGTTCTGGGGCCAACGTCCTGACTTTC.

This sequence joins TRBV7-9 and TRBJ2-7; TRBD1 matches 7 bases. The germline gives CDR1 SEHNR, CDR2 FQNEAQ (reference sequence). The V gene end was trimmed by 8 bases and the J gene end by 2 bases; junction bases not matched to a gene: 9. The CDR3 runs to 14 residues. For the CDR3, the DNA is TGTGCCAGCCGAAGGACAGGTCTTCCCTACGAGCAGTACTTC. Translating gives CASRRTGLPYEQYF.

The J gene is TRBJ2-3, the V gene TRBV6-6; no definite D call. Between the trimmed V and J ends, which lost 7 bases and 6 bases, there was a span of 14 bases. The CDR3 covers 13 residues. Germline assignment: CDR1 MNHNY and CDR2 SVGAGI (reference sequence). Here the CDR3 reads CASNVDSADTQYF. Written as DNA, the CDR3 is TGTGCCAGCAACGTCGACTCCGCGGATACGCAGTATTTT.

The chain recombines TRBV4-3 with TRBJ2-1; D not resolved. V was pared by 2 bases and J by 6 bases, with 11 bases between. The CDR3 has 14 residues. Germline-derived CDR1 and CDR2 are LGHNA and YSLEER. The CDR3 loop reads CASSQRALGNEQFF. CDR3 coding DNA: TGCGCCAGCAGCCAAAGGGCTCTCGGCAATGAGCAGTTCTTC.

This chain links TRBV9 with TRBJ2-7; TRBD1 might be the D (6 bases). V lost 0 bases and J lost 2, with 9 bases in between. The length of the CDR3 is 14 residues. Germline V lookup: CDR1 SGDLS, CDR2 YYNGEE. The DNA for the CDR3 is TGTGCCAGCAGCGTAGTAGCAGGGGCCTACGAGCAGTACTTC. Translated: CASSVVAGAYEQYF.

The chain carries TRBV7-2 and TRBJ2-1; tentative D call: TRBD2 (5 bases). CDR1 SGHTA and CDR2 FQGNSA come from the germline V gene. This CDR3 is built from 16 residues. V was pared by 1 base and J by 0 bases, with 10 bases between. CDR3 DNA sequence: TGTGCCAGCAGCTTAGGGAGCGGCAGCTCCTACAATGAGCAGTTCTTC. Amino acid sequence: CASSLGSGSSYNEQFF.

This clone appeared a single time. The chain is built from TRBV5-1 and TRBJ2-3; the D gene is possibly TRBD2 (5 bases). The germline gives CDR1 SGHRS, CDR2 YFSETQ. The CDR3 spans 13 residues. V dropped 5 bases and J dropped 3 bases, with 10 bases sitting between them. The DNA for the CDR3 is TGCGCCAGCAGGCAAGAGGGAACAGATACGCAGTATTTT. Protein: CASRQEGTDTQYF.

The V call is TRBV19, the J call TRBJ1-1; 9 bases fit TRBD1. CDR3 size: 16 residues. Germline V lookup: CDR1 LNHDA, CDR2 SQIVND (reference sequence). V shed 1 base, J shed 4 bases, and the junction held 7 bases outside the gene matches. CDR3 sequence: CASSIAGTGHATEAFF. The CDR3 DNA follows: TGTGCCAGTAGTATAGCTGGGACAGGGCATGCCACTGAAGCTTTCTTT.

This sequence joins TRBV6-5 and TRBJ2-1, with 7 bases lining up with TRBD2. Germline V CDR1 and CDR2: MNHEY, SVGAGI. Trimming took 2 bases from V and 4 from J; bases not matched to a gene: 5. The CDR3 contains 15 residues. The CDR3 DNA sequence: TGTGCCAGCAGTTACGGGCGGGAGCTTTACAATGAGCAGTTCTTC. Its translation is CASSYGRELYNEQFF.

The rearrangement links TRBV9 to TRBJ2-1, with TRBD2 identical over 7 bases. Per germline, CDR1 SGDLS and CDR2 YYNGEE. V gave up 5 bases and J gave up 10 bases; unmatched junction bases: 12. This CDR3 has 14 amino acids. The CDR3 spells CASSSMGGGREQFF. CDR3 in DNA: TGTGCCAGCAGTTCCATGGGCGGGGGTCGGGAGCAGTTCTTC. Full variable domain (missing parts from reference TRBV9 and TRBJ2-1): DSGVTQTPKHLITATGQRVTLRCSPRSGDLSVYWYQQSLDQGLQFLIQYYNGEERAKGNILERFSAQQFPDLHSELNLSSLELGDSALYFCASSSMGGGREQFFGPGTRLTVL.

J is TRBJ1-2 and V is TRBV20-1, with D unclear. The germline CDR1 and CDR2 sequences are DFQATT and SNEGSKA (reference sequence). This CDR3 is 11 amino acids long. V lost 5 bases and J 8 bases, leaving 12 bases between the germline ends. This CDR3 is CSAARESGYTF. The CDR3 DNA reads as TGCAGTGCTGCAAGAGAGTCGGGCTACACCTTC.